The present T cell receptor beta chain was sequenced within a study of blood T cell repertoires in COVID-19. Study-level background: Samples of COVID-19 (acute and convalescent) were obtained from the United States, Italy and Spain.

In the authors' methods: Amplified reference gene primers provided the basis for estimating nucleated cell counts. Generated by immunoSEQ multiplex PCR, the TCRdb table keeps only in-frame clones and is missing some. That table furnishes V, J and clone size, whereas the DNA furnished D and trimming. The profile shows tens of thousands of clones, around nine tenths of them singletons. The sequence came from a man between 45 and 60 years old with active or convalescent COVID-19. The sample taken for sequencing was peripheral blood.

The CDR3 protein is CASSKRLAGGQETQYF. In nucleotides, the CDR3 is TGTGCCAGTAGTAAAAGGCTAGCGGGGGGCCAAGAGACCCAGTACTTC. This sequence joins TRBV19 and TRBJ2-5; 11 bases match TRBD2. With V trimmed by 4 bases and J by 1 base, 5 bases remained unmatched. This CDR3 spans 16 amino acids. Germline V gene data show CDR1 as LNHDA and CDR2 as SQIVND (reference sequence).